The sequence of this TCR beta chain was determined in a study of T-cell memory formation after mild COVID-19. This clonotype was counted between two and nine times. TCRdb recomputed calls from the 5' RACE reads with MiXCR, one row per CDR3 protein. The sample has a few hundred thousand distinct CDR3 sequences, about 23% seen once; the top ten hold about 12%. CDR1 is SGHTA, CDR2 FQGNSA, per germline. V shed 4 bases and J 2 bases; nucleotides not matched to a gene: 9. This CDR3 spans 18 amino acids. This receptor was obtained from an adult woman who had mild COVID-19 (a few samples of this study predate the infection). Cell type and time point are not known. The chain recombines TRBV7-2 with TRBJ1-6; 9 positions agree with TRBD1. The sequenced material came from PBMCs or a T cell subset sorted from them (not recorded which). The CDR3 coding sequence is TGTGCCAGCAGCTCTCAGGTTGGACAGGGGCCCTATAATTCACCCCTCCACTTT. The encoded protein is CASSSQVGQGPYNSPLHF.